What follows is one T cell receptor beta chain and its context. These data come from a study of blood T cell repertoires in COVID-19. V shed 0 bases, J shed 4 bases, and the junction held 4 bases outside the gene matches. The V gene's germline CDR1 is SGHNT and CDR2 YYREEE (reference sequence). This CDR3 is built from 15 residues. In the authors' workflow: Cell counts per sample came from amplifying reference gene primers. Measured with immunoSEQ multiplex PCR; TCRdb has only the in-frame clones, and not every one. D and trimming come from the DNA, and the V and J calls and clone size come from that table. The profile shows approximately 300,000 clones, roughly nine tenths of them singletons.

The sequencing sample was made of PBMCs or T cells enriched from blood (not recorded which). J is TRBJ2-1 and V is TRBV5-4, with 7 bases identical to TRBD2. The clonotype was recovered from a man in his sixties who had recovered from COVID-19. CDR3 sequence (DNA): TGTGCCAGCAGCTTGGACCAGCGGGAATACAATGAGCAGTTCTTC. Translation: CASSLDQREYNEQFF.